A single sample gave rise to the 32 T cell receptor beta chains below, sequenced in a study of cytomegalovirus exposure and HLA in healthy donors (dated by TCRdb to between 2016 and 2019). Library construction relied on the immunoSEQ multiplex PCR assay. The table was pulled from immuneACCESS by TCRdb, which kept in-frame rearrangements only. Such tables lose some clones; where checked, under half of the loss comes from unresolved V genes, and the rest has no known cause. In all, the sample holds about 70,000 clones, and 85% to 95% of those were seen once. Jointly, the top ten make up roughly 1.6% of the sample. The source material was PBMCs. These receptors all stem from a man aged 18 to 30 in good health and CMV-seropositive.

The chain carries TRBV10-3 and TRBJ2-5; D not resolved. Trimming shortened V by 3 bases and J by 0 bases, and 8 bases separated the two germline ends. Germline V gene lookup returns CDR1 ENHRY and CDR2 SYGVKD. The CDR3 extends over 14 amino acids. The CDR3 sequence: CAISDQMYQETQYF. The DNA of the CDR3 is TGTGCCATCAGTGATCAGATGTACCAAGAGACCCAGTACTTC.

A few counts support this clone. This chain links TRBV6-1 with TRBJ2-7; D possibly corresponds to TRBD1 (6 bases). Trimming took 6 bases from V and 0 from J, leaving 15 bases between them. In germline, CDR1 is MNHNS, CDR2 SASEGT. The CDR3 has 15 amino acids. The CDR3 DNA sequence: TGTGCCAGCAGCCCGGACAGCTACACCTCCTACGAGCAGTACTTC. Its translation: CASSPDSYTSYEQYF.

The chain joins TRBV28 to TRBJ2-3, with TRBD2 matching over 13 bases. Germline CDR1 and CDR2: MDHEN and SYDVKM. V was pared by 3 bases and J by 2 bases, with 14 bases of the junction left unmatched. This CDR3 is 20 amino acids long. CDR3: CASSLPPGLAGPQATDTQYF. DNA for the CDR3: TGTGCCAGCAGTTTGCCCCCGGGACTAGCGGGGCCCCAGGCCACAGATACGCAGTATTTT.

This chain links TRBV6-1 with TRBJ1-1, with a weak D call TRBD1 (6 bases). The V gene lost 2 bases and the J gene lost 1 base, with 14 bases spanning the gap. Germline lookup yields CDR1 MNHNS and CDR2 SASEGT. The CDR3 is made up of 16 amino acids. CDR3: CASSEYLDSQNTEAFF. CDR3 bases: TGTGCCAGCAGTGAATATTTGGACAGCCAGAACACTGAAGCTTTCTTT.

The CDR3 spells CASGRDPNQPQHF. CDR3 coding DNA: TGTGCCAGCGGGAGGGACCCCAATCAGCCCCAGCATTTT. This chain connects TRBV19 to TRBJ1-5; perhaps TRBD1 as D (5 bases). The germline CDR1 and CDR2 sequences are LNHDA and SQIVND (reference sequence). V was clipped by 9 bases and J by 3 bases, with 12 bases between them. The CDR3 has 13 amino acids.

This chain links TRBV28 with TRBJ2-1; D might be TRBD2 (6 bases). V shed 2 bases and J shed 7 bases, with 21 bases lying between them. Germline V CDR1 and CDR2: MDHEN, SYDVKM. CDR3 length: 17 amino acids. The CDR3 here is CASSLTPRGKGSNEQFF. The CDR3 nucleotides read TGTGCCAGCAGTTTAACCCCCCGGGGGAAGGGGTCGAATGAGCAGTTCTTC. Filled out from reference TRBV28 and TRBJ2-1, the complete variable domain reads DVKVTQSSRYLVKRTGEKVFLECVQDMDHENMFWYRQDPGLGLRLIYFSYDVKMKEKGDIPEGYSVSREKKERFSLILESASTNQTSMYLCASSLTPRGKGSNEQFFGPGTRLTVL.

The V and J genes are TRBV11-3 and TRBJ2-3, with 9 bases fitting TRBD2. This CDR3 has 14 residues. Germline values: CDR1 SGHNT, CDR2 YENEEA. Losses at the gene ends were 5 bases for V and 3 bases for J; bases not matched to a gene: 3. The CDR3 DNA follows: TGTGCCAGCAGCGACAGCGGGGGGACAGATACGCAGTATTTT. This gives the protein CASSDSGGTDTQYF.

J is TRBJ2-5 and V is TRBV18; D may be TRBD1 (5 bases). V was cut by 3 bases and J by 0 bases, with 8 bases left in between. CDR1 KGHSH and CDR2 LQKENI come from the germline V gene. This CDR3 has 14 residues. CDR3 in DNA: TGTGCCAGCTCACCCGACAGCCACCAAGAGACCCAGTACTTC. Its protein is CASSPDSHQETQYF.

The chain is built from TRBV30 and TRBJ2-7, with 9 positions matching TRBD2. Germline loops: CDR1 GTSNPN, CDR2 SVGIG (reference sequence). The CDR3 length is 14 residues. V lost 4 bases to trimming and J lost 2 bases; unmatched junction nucleotides: 6. This chain's CDR3 is CAWKGGRGPYEQYF. In DNA form, the CDR3 reads TGTGCCTGGAAGGGCGGGAGGGGCCCCTACGAGCAGTACTTC.

This rearrangement joins TRBV19 to TRBJ2-7; perhaps TRBD1 as D (5 bases). The V gene lost 5 bases and the J gene lost 1 base, with 9 bases spanning the gap. Looked up from germline, CDR1 is LNHDA and CDR2 is SQIVND (reference sequence). CDR3 size: 13 residues. The CDR3 sequence is CASSAGISYEQYF. The CDR3 DNA sequence: TGTGCCAGTAGTGCAGGGATTTCCTACGAGCAGTACTTC.

In this sample, this clone turned up once. The chain is built from TRBV28 and TRBJ1-1, with D maybe TRBD1 (5 bases). Germline loops: CDR1 MDHEN, CDR2 SYDVKM. The CDR3 loop spans 14 amino acids. Trimming took 6 bases from V and 1 from J, leaving 12 bases between them. The DNA for the CDR3 is TGTGCCAGCAGACCCGGGCAGGGGAACACTGAAGCTTTCTTT. This sequence encodes CASRPGQGNTEAFF.

The chain recombines TRBV19 with TRBJ1-3; TRBD1 aligns across 7 bases. Per germline, CDR1 LNHDA and CDR2 SQIVND (reference sequence). This CDR3 contains 16 residues. With V trimmed by 4 bases and J by 0 bases, 6 bases remained unmatched. The CDR3 sequence is CASSRDRLISGNTIYF. DNA for the CDR3: TGTGCCAGTAGTAGGGACAGACTTATCTCTGGAAACACCATATATTTT.

The chain carries TRBV30 and TRBJ1-3, with 7 bases matching TRBD1. Germline V CDR1 and CDR2: GTSNPN, SVGIG (reference sequence). The CDR3 is 13 residues long. Unmatched junction bases numbered 5, after V lost 5 bases and J lost 4 bases. CDR3 in amino acids: CAWEGQRGNTIYF. The CDR3 DNA reads TGTGCCTGGGAGGGACAGCGCGGAAACACCATATATTTT. Based on the CDR3 plus reference TRBV30 and TRBJ1-3, the full variable domain is SQTIHQWPATLVQPVGSPLSLECTVEGTSNPNLYWYRQAAGRGLQLLFYSVGIGQISSEVPQNLSASRPQDRQFILSSKKLLLSDSGFYLCAWEGQRGNTIYFGEGSWLTVV.

The rearrangement uses TRBV28 and TRBJ1-5; D uncertain. V dropped 5 bases and J dropped 2 bases, with 10 bases sitting between them. Germline V lookup: CDR1 MDHEN, CDR2 SYDVKM. This CDR3 has 14 amino acids. The CDR3 loop reads CASSDYYGNQPQHF. CDR3 nucleotide sequence: TGTGCCAGCAGTGACTATTATGGCAATCAGCCCCAGCATTTT.

The chain combines TRBV7-8 with TRBJ2-7, with 9 bases identical to TRBD1. The germline gives CDR1 SGHVS, CDR2 FQNEAQ. The CDR3 length is 14 residues. The V and J ends lost 5 bases and 2 bases, in that order; junction bases with no gene match: 4. CDR3 DNA sequence: TGTGCCAGCAGCCCCGGGACAGGGACCTACGAGCAGTACTTC. It yields the protein CASSPGTGTYEQYF.

This clone was recorded only once. The V and J genes are TRBV27 and TRBJ2-7; no clear D. Germline CDR1 MNHEY, CDR2 SMNVEV (reference sequence). The V and J ends lost 6 bases and 3 bases respectively, with 12 bases between them. This CDR3 has 13 amino acids. CDR3 residues: CASSLRSGYEQYF. The CDR3 DNA is TGTGCCAGCAGCCTCCGTTCAGGCTACGAGCAGTACTTC.

This clone was counted a single time. The chain employs TRBV18 and TRBJ1-2, with 9 bases matching TRBD1. V lost 3 bases to trimming and J lost 2 bases; unmatched junction nucleotides: 4. CDR3 size: 15 residues. Germline V gene sequence: CDR1 KGHSH, CDR2 LQKENI. The CDR3 loop is CASSPEGQGNYGYTF. The CDR3 DNA follows: TGTGCCAGCTCACCGGAGGGACAGGGAAACTATGGCTACACCTTC.

The chain combines TRBV4-1 with TRBJ1-5; no clear D. The ends were cut back, 0 bases at V and 4 bases at J, with 10 bases in the middle. The CDR3 length is 15 residues. The germline gives CDR1 MGHRA, CDR2 YSYEKL. CDR3 sequence reads: CASSQDGMWNQPQHF. The CDR3 nucleotides are TGCGCCAGCAGCCAAGACGGGATGTGGAATCAGCCCCAGCATTTT.

There are a few counts of this clone. The gene calls are TRBV6-5 and TRBJ2-3; 9 bases agree with TRBD1. In germline, CDR1 is MNHEY, CDR2 SVGAGI. Losses at the gene ends were 4 bases for V and 3 bases for J; bases not matched to a gene: 8. The CDR3 consists of 16 residues. In DNA, the CDR3 is TGTGCCAGCAGTTCCGGACAGGGGCCGTGGACAGATACGCAGTATTTT. This translates into CASSSGQGPWTDTQYF.

This clone has more than one count but fewer than ten. This rearrangement joins TRBV9 to TRBJ2-1, with TRBD2 matching 10 bases. The CDR3 totals 19 residues. Germline V CDR1 and CDR2: SGDLS, YYNGEE. The trim removed 0 bases at V and 7 bases at J, leaving 16 bases unmatched. For the CDR3, the DNA is TGTGCCAGCAGCGTAGCAGCTAGCGGGAGAATCGCATTGCTTAATGAGCAGTTCTTC. Protein: CASSVAASGRIALLNEQFF.

This chain connects TRBV29-1 to TRBJ1-1; D may be TRBD1 (5 bases). This CDR3 spans 13 amino acids. The ends were cut back, 5 bases at V and 0 bases at J, with 10 bases in the middle. Germline values: CDR1 SQVTM, CDR2 ANQGSEA. The CDR3 coding sequence is TGCAGCGTTCAGACAGTCATGAACACTGAAGCTTTCTTT. The encoded protein is CSVQTVMNTEAFF.

In regard to this clone: Its ends do not fully match the called genes, so a read error is possible. The chain links TRBV9 to TRBJ2-3, with 8 bases identical to TRBD1. The CDR3 totals 13 residues. Germline lookup yields CDR1 SGDLS and CDR2 YYNGEE. CDR3 DNA: TGTGCCAGCAGCGGTCCCGGGACAGGTACGCAGTATTTT. Amino acid sequence: CASSGPGTGTQYF.

The V gene is TRBV5-1, the J gene TRBJ2-5; 7 bases line up with TRBD1. This CDR3 is 15 amino acids long. V lost 0 bases, J lost 5 bases, and 7 bases stayed unmatched. Per germline, CDR1 SGHRS and CDR2 YFSETQ. Here the CDR3 DNA reads TGCGCCAGCAGCTTGGCCGAAGGGGGCTGGGAGACCCAGTACTTC. Amino acid sequence: CASSLAEGGWETQYF.

The chain joins TRBV12-2 to TRBJ2-1; the table names TRBD2, a call not compared with the DNA. TRBV12-2 is classified as a pseudogene. This CDR3 is 14 amino acids long. The CDR3 sequence: CASRLVLEVDEQFF. In DNA form, the CDR3 reads TGTGCAAGTCGCTTAGTGCTAGAGGTCGATGAGCAGTTCTTC.

The chain recombines TRBV11-2 with TRBJ2-1; 7 bases line up with TRBD1. Losses at the gene ends were 4 bases for V and 4 bases for J; bases not matched to a gene: 4. Germline V gene data show CDR1 as SGHAT and CDR2 as FQNNGV. The CDR3 is 14 amino acids. CDR3 nucleotide sequence: TGTGCCAGCAGCTCCCGACAGGGTTACAATGAGCAGTTCTTC. Protein product: CASSSRQGYNEQFF.

The J gene is TRBJ2-1, the V gene TRBV10-3; 11 nucleotides agree with TRBD2. With 7 bases clipped from V and 8 bases from J, the junction kept 7 bases outside the gene matches. This CDR3 comprises 14 residues. Germline assignment: CDR1 ENHRY and CDR2 SYGVKD. DNA of the CDR3: TGTGCCATCACACTAGCGGGAGCCCTCGATGAGCAGTTCTTC. It translates to CAITLAGALDEQFF.

CDR3 DNA sequence: TGTGCCAGCTCACCAAGAGGGGGAGAGACCCAGTACTTC. Its translation: CASSPRGGETQYF. The chain recombines TRBV18 with TRBJ2-5; possible D gene TRBD1, 6 bases. Deletions cut 2 bases from V and 4 bases from J, with 8 bases between. Germline CDR1 KGHSH, CDR2 LQKENI. This CDR3 comprises 13 residues.

J is TRBJ1-1 and V is TRBV28; the match to TRBD1 covers 12 bases. The germline V gene has CDR1 MDHEN and CDR2 SYDVKM. J lost 6 bases, V lost 5 bases, and 10 bases had no gene match. The CDR3 is made up of 16 amino acids. Written as DNA, the CDR3 is TGTGCCAGCAGTGGGACAGGGGGCGAAGATAACGCTGAAGCTTTCTTT. This encodes CASSGTGGEDNAEAFF.

Of note for this clone: The junction does not match germline at one end; this may be a read error. This chain uses TRBV7-7 with TRBJ2-1; 7 positions match TRBD1. CDR3 length: 17 residues. Germline V gives CDR1 SSHAT, CDR2 FNYEAQ (reference sequence). The CDR3 region is CASSTQYTGVRYNEQFF. The CDR3 bases are TGTGCTAGCAGCACTCAGTATACAGGGGTCCGATACAATGAGCAGTTCTTC. The full variable domain, rest sourced from reference TRBV7-7 and TRBJ2-1, is GAGVSQSPRYKVTKRGQDVTLRCDPISSHATLYWYQQALGQGPEFLTYFNYEAQPDKSGLPSDRFSAERPEGSISTLTIQRTEQRDSAMYRCASSTQYTGVRYNEQFFGPGTRLTVL.

The chain has TRBV6-1 and TRBJ1-1, with D hard to call. The CDR3 is 12 residues long. Trimming left V 4 bases short and J 4 bases short, with 7 bases between. Germline CDR1 is MNHNS and CDR2 is SASEGT. The CDR3 DNA sequence: TGTGCCAGCAGTGTTTTCTCCACTGAAGCTTTCTTT. Translation: CASSVFSTEAFF.

The V and J genes are TRBV6-1 and TRBJ1-3, with D hard to call. The CDR3 spans 15 residues. The V gene lost 8 bases and the J gene lost 0 bases, with 14 bases spanning the gap. Per the germline V gene, CDR1 is MNHNS and CDR2 is SASEGT. The CDR3 DNA is TGTGCCAGCGCGATAATGGGGAGCTCTGGAAACACCATATATTTT. Amino acids: CASAIMGSSGNTIYF.

V gene TRBV2 combines with J gene TRBJ1-1; the match to TRBD1 covers 9 bases. The CDR3 has 15 residues. CDR1 and CDR2 (germline): SNHLY, FYNNEI. Losses at the gene ends were 7 bases for V and 1 base for J; bases not matched to a gene: 7. CDR3 bases: TGTGCCAGCACGTGGGACAGGGCAACGAACACTGAAGCTTTCTTT. Amino acid sequence: CASTWDRATNTEAFF.